This is a list of T cell receptor beta chains from one sample in a study of memory CD4+ T cells and cytomegalovirus serostatus. Sequenced by immunoSEQ multiplex PCR; TCRdb stores in-frame clones only, minus some. The table shows 45,000 to 65,000 clones, with around 83% occurring only once. Sequencing input: memory CD4+ T cells from blood. All receptors derive from an adult in good health and CMV-seropositive. The CDR3 runs from the conserved cysteine through the conserved F or W. Fields, in order: CDR3 protein, CDR3 DNA, clone size, D gene, V gene, J gene. D genes are given only for firm matches. Some rows mark clone size as missing; the rest say once, few, many or name a class of expanded clone.

CDR3: CASSDGSPTGELFF; DNA: TGTGCCAGCAGTGATGGCAGTCCCACCGGGGAGCTGTTTTTT; size: -; D: -; V: TRBV25-1; J: TRBJ2-2
CDR3: CASSSPGAGGPDTQYF; DNA: TGTGCCAGCAGTTCCCCGGGGGCGGGAGGGCCCGATACGCAGTATTTT; size: -; D: TRBD2; V: TRBV28; J: TRBJ2-3
CDR3: CATSRDRGRGAFF; DNA: TGTGCCACCAGCAGAGATAGGGGCCGAGGGGCTTTCTTT; size: -; D: -; V: TRBV15; J: TRBJ1-1
CDR3: CASTRFTSYSNQPQHF; DNA: TGTGCCAGTACACGGTTCACCTCTTATAGCAATCAGCCCCAGCATTTT; size: -; D: -; V: TRBV19; J: TRBJ1-5
CDR3: CASSPDGSGNTIYF; DNA: TGCGCCAGCAGCCCGGACGGCTCTGGAAACACCATATATTTT; size: -; D: -; V: TRBV4-3; J: TRBJ1-3
CDR3: CASIPQVHSNYGYTF; DNA: TGTGCCAGCATCCCACAGGTCCACTCTAACTATGGCTACACCTTC; size: -; D: -; V: TRBV6-1; J: TRBJ1-2
CDR3: CASSPSDSHQPQHF; DNA: TGTGCCAGCTCCCCTTCGGACAGCCATCAGCCCCAGCATTTT; size: -; D: -; V: TRBV18; J: TRBJ1-5
CDR3: CASSLWASASYEQYF; DNA: TGTGCCAGCAGCTTATGGGCATCGGCTTCCTACGAGCAGTACTTC; size: few; D: -; V: TRBV7-2; J: TRBJ2-7
CDR3: CASSFWYGYTF; DNA: TGTGCCAGCAGCTTCTGGTATGGCTACACCTTC; size: -; D: -; V: TRBV5-5; J: TRBJ1-2
CDR3: CASSSRRGYEQYF; DNA: TGTGCCAGCAGCTCCCGACGGGGCTACGAGCAGTACTTC; size: -; D: -; V: TRBV7-2; J: TRBJ2-7
CDR3: CASREGVEKLFF; DNA: TGTGCCAGCAGGGAAGGGGTTGAAAAACTGTTTTTT; size: -; D: -; V: TRBV25-1; J: TRBJ1-4
CDR3: CASSPRGLLGNEQFF; DNA: TGTGCCAGCTCACCACGGGGGTTACTGGGCAATGAGCAGTTCTTC; size: -; D: -; V: TRBV18; J: TRBJ2-1
CDR3: CASSGAGGPAYEQYF; DNA: TGCGCCAGCAGCGGAGCGGGAGGGCCCGCCTACGAGCAGTACTTC; size: -; D: TRBD2; V: TRBV5-1; J: TRBJ2-7
CDR3: CASSGPSKNIQYF; DNA: TGTGCCAGCTCCGGCCCATCCAAAAACATTCAGTACTTC; size: few; D: -; V: TRBV27; J: TRBJ2-4
CDR3: CASSATGGGYEQYF; DNA: TGTGCCAGCAGTGCGACAGGGGGCGGGTACGAGCAGTACTTC; size: -; D: TRBD1; V: TRBV6-1; J: TRBJ2-7
CDR3: CASSSKGYGYTF; DNA: TGTGCCAGCAGTAGTAAGGGTTATGGCTACACCTTC; size: -; D: -; V: TRBV28; J: TRBJ1-2
CDR3: CASSLGQSTDTQYF; DNA: TGTGCCAGCAGCCTAGGACAATCCACAGATACGCAGTATTTT; size: -; D: -; V: TRBV6-5; J: TRBJ2-3